This TCR beta chain comes out of a study of blood T cell repertoires in COVID-19. Study summary: Material from acute and convalescent COVID-19 was sourced from the United States, Italy and Spain.

Germline loops: CDR1 SGHAT, CDR2 FQNNGV. This CDR3 comprises 13 residues. V was clipped by 1 base and J by 3 bases, with 6 bases between them. TCRdb's copy holds only in-frame clones and misses some; the assay was immunoSEQ multiplex PCR. The top ten hold roughly a tenth of the sample, which has some 300,000 clones, roughly 86% seen once. Participants came from 24 US areas, aged roughly 18 to 95 years. What was sequenced was PBMCs or T cells enriched from blood (not recorded which). This TCR derives from a woman aged 25 to 39 who had recovered from COVID-19. The gene calls are TRBV11-2 and TRBJ1-1; D remains unclear. In DNA, the CDR3 is TGTGCCAGCAGCTTAGCCGGGGACACTGAAGCTTTCTTT. Translation: CASSLAGDTEAFF.